This T cell receptor (beta chain) was identified during a study of human T cells and chemical hapten exposure. General observations from the study: TCRs at high frequency, those above 1 in 1000, did not change with DPC sensitization.

The time point denotes: pre-sensitization, week 0. Treatment reported: therapeutic diphenylcyclopropenone sensitization with weekly scalp DPC. This clonotype was observed a handful of times. Its antigen is undetermined. TCRdb re-called the RACE reads with MiXCR, one entry per CDR3 protein. The sample lists 300,000 to 450,000 distinct CDR3 sequences, approximately 5.1% occurring once. There are 13 residues in the CDR3. Deletions cut 10 bases from V and 0 bases from J, with 13 bases between. Germline lookup yields CDR1 SNHLY and CDR2 FYNNEI. The source of this sequence is a woman in her 50s with alopecia areata. Some clones in this sample may be carry-over from other donors' samples. The sample was whole blood, taken in connection with sensitization to the hapten diphenylcyclopropenone (DPC). The chain couples TRBV2 to TRBJ2-7, with a weak D call TRBD2 (6 bases). CDR3 in DNA: TGTGCCATCCGGGGGTCGAGCTCCTACGAGCAGTACTTC. This sequence encodes CAIRGSSSYEQYF.